Listed here are 10 T cell receptor beta chains from one sample, sequenced in a study of graft-versus-host responses after intestinal transplantation. Generated by immunoSEQ multiplex PCR, the TCRdb table keeps only in-frame clones and is missing some. Counted here are approximately 130,000 clones, approximately 92% occurring once; the ten biggest clones make up roughly 0.15%. These receptors are not linked to any known antigen. Material: unstimulated CD4+ T cells sorted from spleen or lymph node cells, obtained before intestinal transplant. All receptors derive from a human donor who received an intestinal transplant.

In this sample, this clone turned up once. The rearrangement links TRBV15 to TRBJ2-7, with 7 bases aligning to TRBD2. Germline V lookup: CDR1 LNHNV, CDR2 YYDKDF (reference sequence). The V segment lost 3 bases and the J segment 4 bases; nucleotides outside the gene matches: 9. The CDR3 contains 15 residues. This CDR3 is CATSRLTSAGYEQYF. The CDR3, as DNA: TGTGCCACCAGCAGGCTTACTAGCGCAGGGTACGAGCAGTACTTC.

This chain joins TRBV15 and TRBJ1-2, with 8 bases matching TRBD1. Germline trimming cut 1 base from V and 2 bases from J; bases unmatched to any gene: 3. The germline gives CDR1 LNHNV, CDR2 YYDKDF (reference sequence). This CDR3 has 15 residues. Here the CDR3 reads CATSRARTGNYGYTF. CDR3 nucleotide sequence: TGTGCCACCAGCAGAGCCCGGACAGGGAACTATGGCTACACCTTC.

V usage is TRBV5-1 and J usage is TRBJ1-4; perhaps TRBD1 as D (5 bases). The germline gives CDR1 SGHRS, CDR2 YFSETQ. The ends were cut back, 0 bases at V and 8 bases at J, with 11 bases in the middle. The CDR3 extends over 14 amino acids. Here the CDR3 reads CASSLARDDEKLFF. DNA for the CDR3: TGCGCCAGCAGCTTGGCCCGGGACGACGAAAAACTGTTTTTT.

This chain links TRBV15 with TRBJ2-4; weak D call: TRBD2 (6 bases). Between the trimmed V and J ends, which lost 1 base and 9 bases, there was a span of 10 bases. This CDR3 has 13 residues. Germline V gene sequence: CDR1 LNHNV, CDR2 YYDKDF (reference sequence). The CDR3 here is CATSRAPGGIQYF. CDR3 coding DNA: TGTGCCACCAGCAGAGCCCCCGGGGGCATTCAGTACTTC.

The CDR3, as DNA: TGTGCCAGCAGCTTGCAGGGAGGGACCGGGGAGCTGTTTTTT. Residues: CASSLQGGTGELFF. This chain connects TRBV5-4 to TRBJ2-2; TRBD2 matches 7 bases. Trimming at V came to 1 base and at J to 5 bases, leaving 2 bases not matched to a gene. CDR3 size: 14 residues. Looked up from germline, CDR1 is SGHNT and CDR2 is YYREEE (reference sequence).

The chain is built from TRBV7-6 and TRBJ2-2; D possibly corresponds to TRBD2 (7 bases). There are 16 residues in the CDR3. V was clipped by 1 base and J by 3 bases, with 12 bases between them. Per germline, CDR1 SGHVS and CDR2 FNYEAQ. CDR3 sequence reads: CASSLVAGADTGELFF. The CDR3 bases are TGTGCCAGCAGCTTAGTGGCGGGGGCGGACACCGGGGAGCTGTTTTTT.

This clone was detected only once. The CDR3 region is CASSLEGKNIQYF. The CDR3 coding sequence is TGTGCCAGCAGCTTAGAAGGCAAAAACATTCAGTACTTC. V usage is TRBV7-8 and J usage is TRBJ2-4; no reliable D call. The CDR3 runs to 13 residues. Trimming left V 1 base short and J 3 bases short, with 4 bases between. Germline V gene sequence: CDR1 SGHVS, CDR2 FQNEAQ. Full variable domain (remainder filled in from reference TRBV7-8 and TRBJ2-4): GAGVSQSPRYKVAKRGQDVALRCDPISGHVSLFWYQQALGQGPEFLTYFQNEAQLDKSGLPSDRFFAERPEGSVSTLKIQRTQQEDSAVYLCASSLEGKNIQYFGAGTRLSVL.

V usage is TRBV11-3 and J usage is TRBJ1-1; D is ambiguous. The CDR3 is made up of 11 amino acids. Trimming pared 2 bases from V and 2 bases from J, leaving 0 bases between. Germline V gene data show CDR1 as SGHNT and CDR2 as YENEEA. CDR3 in amino acids: CASSLNTEAFF. In DNA, the CDR3 is TGTGCCAGCAGCTTAAACACTGAAGCTTTCTTT.

The chain combines TRBV5-1 with TRBJ2-7, with no clear D. Between the trimmed V and J ends, which lost 3 bases and 3 bases, there was a span of 16 bases. Germline V CDR1 and CDR2: SGHRS, YFSETQ. This CDR3 is 15 amino acids long. The CDR3 is CASSSGGSVFYEQYF. The DNA for the CDR3 is TGCGCCAGCAGCTCCGGCGGCAGCGTCTTCTACGAGCAGTACTTC.

The V call is TRBV5-1, the J call TRBJ2-5, with no clear D. V was shortened by 1 base and J by 1 base, with 11 bases between the two germline ends. The germline CDR1 and CDR2 sequences are SGHRS and YFSETQ. The CDR3 has 15 residues. CDR3 in amino acids: CASSLPARGQETQYF. The DNA of the CDR3 is TGCGCCAGCAGCTTGCCCGCTAGAGGCCAAGAGACCCAGTACTTC.